Listed here are 22 T cell receptor beta chains from one sample, sequenced in a study of Graves' ophthalmopathy and Graves' hyperthyroidism. Amplification targeted the TCR beta CDR3 regions, with RNA transcripts as the source material. HTBI primers were used in a first-round RT-PCR, which preceded a second-round multiplex PCR. TCRdb called the multiplex PCR reads again in MiXCR, with one record for every CDR3 protein. The table has approximately 1.2 million distinct CDR3 sequences, about two fifths seen once. Input material: peripheral blood or thyroid tissue (not recorded which). These receptors all stem from an adult man with Graves' hyperthyroidism.

This sequence joins TRBV20-1 and TRBJ1-6, with D possibly being TRBD1 (6 bases). Germline V gene data show CDR1 as DFQATT and CDR2 as SNEGSKA (reference sequence). The length of the CDR3 is 13 residues. V lost 6 bases, J lost 4 bases, and 10 bases lay in between. CDR3 loop: CSADRDYNSPLHF. CDR3 sequence (DNA): TGCAGTGCGGACAGAGATTATAATTCACCCCTCCACTTT.

This clonotype occurred many times. This chain links TRBV7-9 with TRBJ1-2; TRBD1 is a possible D gene (5 bases). Germline V gene data show CDR1 as SEHNR and CDR2 as FQNEAQ (reference sequence). Trimming stripped 6 bases from V and 4 bases from J, with 18 bases between. The CDR3 spans 15 residues. The CDR3 loop is CASSTGERRAYGYTF. The CDR3 nucleotides are TGTGCCAGCAGTACAGGAGAACGCCGGGCCTATGGCTACACCTTC.

Worth noting for this clonotype: One end of the junction varies from germline; a read error may be responsible. V is TRBV7-9 and J is TRBJ1-1; a possible D gene is TRBD1 (5 bases). Germline V gene data show CDR1 as SEHNR and CDR2 as FQNEAQ (reference sequence). The CDR3 is 13 amino acids. The CDR3 here is CASSRGVNTETFF. DNA for the CDR3: TGTGCCAGCAGCAGAGGGGTGAACACTGAAACTTTCTTT.

The chain uses TRBV2 and TRBJ2-6; 9 bases are shared with TRBD1. Germline CDR1 SNHLY, CDR2 FYNNEI. There are 17 residues in the CDR3. Trimming at V came to 6 bases and at J to 2 bases, leaving 8 bases not matched to a gene. CDR3 sequence (DNA): TGTGCCAGCAGGTTAGGGACAGGGCGGGCTGGGGCCAACGTCCTGACTTTC. As protein: CASRLGTGRAGANVLTF. Full variable domain (missing parts from reference TRBV2 and TRBJ2-6): EPEVTQTPSHQVTQMGQEVILRCVPISNHLYFYWYRQILGQKVEFLVSFYNNEISEKSEIFDDQFSVERPDGSNFTLKIRSTKLEDSAMYFCASRLGTGRAGANVLTFGAGSRLTVL.

This clonotype occurred a few times. One end of the junction varies from germline; a read error may be responsible. V and J are TRBV7-9 and TRBJ1-6, with D perhaps matching TRBD1 (5 bases). CDR3 length: 17 amino acids. CDR1 SEHNR and CDR2 FQNEAQ come from the germline V gene (reference sequence). The CDR3 sequence is CASSLDPEPGPYSPLHF. The CDR3 DNA reads TGTGCCAGTAGCTTAGACCCGGAACCGGGACCTTATTCACCCCTCCACTTT.

This chain links TRBV25-1 with TRBJ2-7; 7 nucleotides line up with TRBD1. Germline V gives CDR1 MGHDK, CDR2 SYGVNS. J gave up 0 bases and V 5 bases, and 7 bases lay outside the gene matches. CDR3 length: 15 amino acids. The chain's CDR3 is CASSNPGQNSYEQYF. As DNA, the CDR3 is TGTGCCAGCAGTAACCCGGGACAGAACTCCTACGAGCAGTACTTC.

This clonotype was found many times. J is TRBJ2-2 and V is TRBV11-1; perhaps TRBD1 as D (5 bases). V lost 0 bases to trimming and J lost 0 bases, with 14 bases between them. CDR1 is SGHAT and CDR2 is FQDESV in the germline V gene (reference sequence). The CDR3 sequence is 18 residues long. Here the CDR3 reads CASSLARWTPTNTGELFF. The CDR3 DNA reads as TGTGCCAGCAGCTTAGCGCGTTGGACACCTACGAACACCGGGGAGCTGTTTTTT.

This clonotype appeared a single time. The chain employs TRBV2 and TRBJ2-6; D call uncertain. The length of the CDR3 is 15 residues. Germline-derived CDR1 and CDR2 are SNHLY and FYNNEI. V dropped 5 bases and J dropped 2 bases, with 10 bases sitting between them. The chain's CDR3 is CASSYSSAGANVLTF. The CDR3 coding sequence is TGTGCCAGCAGTTACTCGAGTGCTGGGGCCAACGTCCTGACTTTC.

This clonotype was counted a few times. This chain uses TRBV12-5 with TRBJ1-2; D is unresolved. Germline CDR1 LGHNT, CDR2 FRNRAP. V gave up 3 bases and J gave up 0 bases, with 11 bases separating them. The CDR3 is made up of 15 amino acids. This chain's CDR3 is CASGLTEESNYGYTF. CDR3 in DNA: TGTGCTAGTGGTTTAACTGAGGAATCTAACTATGGCTACACCTTC.

This clonotype was observed a few times. V usage is TRBV3-1 and J usage is TRBJ2-7, with 7 positions matching TRBD1. Germline loops: CDR1 LGHDT, CDR2 YNNKEL (reference sequence). V shed 3 bases, J shed 5 bases, and the junction held 7 bases outside the gene matches. The CDR3 contains 14 residues. CDR3 nucleotides: TGTGCCAGCAGCCACTTCAGGGGGACCCACGAGCAGTACTTC. Translation gives CASSHFRGTHEQYF.

The rearrangement uses TRBV4-1 and TRBJ1-2; D gene ambiguous. Germline V gene data show CDR1 as MGHRA and CDR2 as YSYEKL. With 1 base removed from V and 3 bases from J, the gap between germline ends came to 6 bases. The CDR3 length is 13 residues. CDR3 sequence reads: CASSQVLYYGYTF. The DNA for the CDR3 is TGCGCCAGCAGCCAAGTGCTTTACTATGGCTACACCTTC.

CDR3 amino acids: CASSYIRISTGELFF. As DNA, the CDR3 is TGTGCCAGCAGTTACATCAGAATCAGCACCGGGGAGCTGTTTTTT. The chain recombines TRBV12-3 or TRBV12-4 with TRBJ2-2; D not certain. With 4 bases removed from V and 4 bases from J, the gap between germline ends came to 13 bases. CDR3 length: 15 amino acids.

This clonotype has a handful of counts. The chain joins TRBV28 to TRBJ1-1; 8 bases line up with TRBD1. Germline V gene data show CDR1 as MDHEN and CDR2 as SYDVKM. Unmatched junction bases numbered 14, after V lost 6 bases and J lost 8 bases. The CDR3 is made up of 15 amino acids. As DNA, the CDR3 is TGTGCCAGCAGCCAACACAGGGGGAGACGCCGGGAAGCTTTCTTT. Its protein is CASSQHRGRRREAFF.

This clonotype was recorded only once. The J gene is TRBJ1-1, the V gene TRBV7-9; no clear D. The V end lost 2 bases, the J end lost 2 bases, and 15 bases lay between the germline ends. The CDR3 is 16 residues long. Germline values: CDR1 SEHNR, CDR2 FQNEAQ (reference sequence). The CDR3 sequence is CASSLWRGTGNTEAFF. For the CDR3, the DNA is TGTGCCAGCAGCTTATGGCGCGGAACTGGAAACACTGAAGCTTTCTTT.

This clonotype showed up just a few times. This may be a read error: a much more frequent sequence differs by one nucleotide. The chain is built from TRBV19 and TRBJ2-2; D may be TRBD2 (6 bases). The CDR3 consists of 11 residues. Germline V gene sequence: CDR1 LNHDA, CDR2 SQIVND (reference sequence). The DNA of the CDR3 is TGTGTCTCCGCTGGACCCCGGGAGCCGTTTTTT. Amino acids: CVSAGPREPFF.

This clonotype has a count of ten or more. V and J are TRBV2 and TRBJ2-2; D remains unclear. CDR3 length equals 12 residues. Germline assignment: CDR1 SNHLY and CDR2 FYNNEI. V was pared by 6 bases and J by 2 bases, with 4 bases between. CDR3 region: CASRFNTGELFF. CDR3 sequence (DNA): TGTGCCAGCAGATTCAACACCGGGGAGCTGTTTTTT.

This clonotype has more than one count but fewer than ten. V usage is TRBV5-1 and J usage is TRBJ1-1; D is ambiguous. The germline gives CDR1 SGHRS, CDR2 YFSETQ. This CDR3 region has 14 residues. Deletions cut 4 bases from V and 2 bases from J, with 12 bases between. The CDR3 region is CASSQLAVNTEAFF. The CDR3 DNA sequence: TGCGCCAGCAGCCAGTTAGCAGTCAACACTGAAGCTTTCTTT.

Of note for this clonotype: At one end, the junction sequence differs from germline, possibly due to a read error. V gene TRBV7-3 combines with J gene TRBJ2-7; 8 nucleotides agree with TRBD2. In germline, CDR1 is SGHTA, CDR2 FQGTGA. The CDR3 consists of 17 residues. The CDR3 sequence is CAGSPLAVGPQAYEQYF. CDR3 bases: TGTGCCGGCAGCCCACTAGCGGTGGGGCCTCAAGCCTACGAGCAGTACTTC.

This clonotype was detected ten times or more. The CDR3 bases are TGTGCCATCAGTGACTCAGGCAATCAGCCCCAGCATTTT. Translated, it gives CAISDSGNQPQHF. The genes are TRBV10-3 and TRBJ1-5; D is undetermined. The V and J ends lost 3 bases and 2 bases respectively, with 5 bases between them. The germline gives CDR1 ENHRY, CDR2 SYGVKD. CDR3 size: 13 residues.

V gene TRBV2 combines with J gene TRBJ2-5; 8 bases match TRBD2. This CDR3 contains 15 residues. Germline assignment: CDR1 SNHLY and CDR2 FYNNEI. J gave up 4 bases and V 6 bases, and 10 bases lay outside the gene matches. The CDR3 here is CASRQGSGGSETQYF. As DNA, the CDR3 is TGTGCCAGCAGGCAGGGGTCGGGGGGGTCAGAGACCCAGTACTTC.

The table lists this clonotype with a few counts. The chain employs TRBV9 and TRBJ1-4; D remains unclear. CDR1 is SGDLS and CDR2 is YYNGEE in the germline V gene. There are 15 residues in the CDR3. With 0 bases removed from V and 7 bases from J, the gap between germline ends came to 13 bases. The CDR3 spells CASSVATSGTEKLFF. In nucleotides, the CDR3 is TGTGCCAGCAGCGTAGCTACGTCAGGAACTGAAAAACTGTTTTTT.

The gene calls are TRBV29-1 and TRBJ2-7; 9 bases line up with TRBD1. Germline loops: CDR1 SQVTM, CDR2 ANQGSEA. Trimming removed 6 bases from V and 5 bases from J; junction bases left unmatched: 5. The CDR3 is 12 residues long. For the CDR3, the DNA is TGCAGCGTCGGGACAGGGAAAAACGAGCAGTACTTC. Amino acids: CSVGTGKNEQYF.